This T cell receptor (beta chain) came from a study of blood T cell repertoires in COVID-19. Turning to the study itself: Some COVID-19 samples were acute and others convalescent; all came from the United States, Italy and Spain. The cDNA or gDNA used as material had been derived from T cells, B-cell-depleted T cells, or PBMCs.

How the authors handled the data: Estimation of nucleated cell counts was performed using reference gene primer amplification. Libraries were prepared by immunoSEQ multiplex PCR; TCRdb keeps only in-frame clonotypes and omits some of them. V, J and clone size were drawn from that table, and D and trimming were deduced from the DNA. This sample has around 700,000 clones; 85% to 90% occur once, and the top ten carry about 0.26%. Trimming shortened V by 5 bases and J by 5 bases, and 11 bases separated the two germline ends. The germline CDR1 and CDR2 sequences are SGHRS and YFSETQ. The CDR3 spans 13 residues.

This TCR came from a woman aged 18-29 years with acute or convalescent COVID-19. Sequenced: peripheral blood. The chain joins TRBV5-1 to TRBJ2-1, with a weak D call TRBD2 (6 bases). The CDR3 DNA follows: TGCGCCAGCAGGTTAGCGGCAAACAATGAGCAGTTCTTC. It specifies CASRLAANNEQFF. Looking up the rest from reference TRBV5-1 and TRBJ2-1 gives the full variable domain: KAGVTQTPRYLIKTRGQQVTLSCSPISGHRSVSWYQQTPGQGLQFLFEYFSETQRNKGNFPGRFSGRQFSNSRSEMNVSTLELGDSALYLCASRLAANNEQFFGPGTRLTVL.